The next 15 T cell receptor beta chains were all read from a single sample in a study of naive and memory T cell subsets. An equimolar mix of two oligonucleotides served as the beta constant-region primer for TRBC1 and TRBC2. Ligated cDNA was amplified by four rounds of PCR with nested alpha and beta constant-region primers and SP2. TCRdb ran MiXCR on the UMI-ligation and nested PCR reads and lists one entry per CDR3 protein. The profile covers around 140,000 distinct CDR3 sequences, with roughly 20% appearing a single time and 0.1% to 0.11% taken by the ten largest. For these TCRs, the target antigens are not known. General study results and limits: Possibly reflecting memory cells re-expressing CD45RA, a few larger clonotypes occurred in naive repertoires, especially CD8.

Sequencing input: naive CD4+ T cells from blood. All receptors come from a human donor in good health.

Only a few counts were recorded for this clonotype. The genes are TRBV29-1 and TRBJ1-4, with no clear D. The CDR3 runs to 14 residues. From germline, CDR1 is SQVTM and CDR2 ANQGSEA. The V gene lost 3 bases and the J gene lost 7 bases, with 15 bases spanning the gap. CDR3 bases: TGCAGCGTTGATCCCTTCCTAGGAGGTGAAAAACTGTTTTTT. Amino acid sequence: CSVDPFLGGEKLFF.

A few counts support this clonotype. V is TRBV7-9 and J is TRBJ1-5; D gene ambiguous. Germline CDR1 is SEHNR and CDR2 is FQNEAQ (reference sequence). This CDR3 has 15 amino acids. Trimming took 1 base from V and 10 from J, leaving 17 bases between them. The CDR3 spells CASSLDGQVLRPQHF. DNA for the CDR3: TGTGCCAGCAGCTTAGATGGCCAGGTCCTTAGACCCCAGCATTTT.

V gene TRBV29-1 combines with J gene TRBJ2-7; TRBD1 or TRBD2 may be the D gene (7 bases each). V was cut by 3 bases and J by 1 base, with 10 bases left in between. The CDR3 runs 13 residues. The V gene's germline CDR1 is SQVTM and CDR2 ANQGSEA. The CDR3 protein is CSVDQGGSYEQYF. CDR3 DNA sequence: TGCAGCGTTGATCAGGGGGGGTCCTACGAGCAGTACTTC.

The chain couples TRBV5-1 to TRBJ1-2; the D gene is possibly TRBD1 (6 bases). CDR3 length: 16 residues. CDR1 and CDR2 (germline): SGHRS, YFSETQ. The ends were cut back, 4 bases at V and 3 bases at J, with 19 bases in the middle. In DNA, the CDR3 is TGCGCCAGCAGCCCAGGACAGAGGGGGGTGGACTATGGCTACACCTTC. It is translated as CASSPGQRGVDYGYTF.

This clonotype occurred a few times. The chain carries TRBV4-3 and TRBJ2-3; tentative D call: TRBD2 (6 bases). In germline, CDR1 is LGHNA, CDR2 YSLEER. Trimming left V 8 bases short and J 4 bases short, with 19 bases between. The CDR3 runs to 15 residues. The CDR3, as DNA: TGCGCCAGCCGGAAAACGGGAGATCTTGCAGATACGCAGTATTTT. Its protein product is CASRKTGDLADTQYF.

The chain recombines TRBV24-1 with TRBJ1-1, with D tentatively TRBD1 (5 bases). Per germline, CDR1 KGHDR and CDR2 SFDVKD. V was clipped by 5 bases and J by 1 base, with 10 bases between them. The CDR3 sequence is 14 residues long. Here the CDR3 DNA reads TGTGCCACCAGTGTCACGGGGGAGAACACTGAAGCTTTCTTT. It specifies CATSVTGENTEAFF.

The chain couples TRBV6-2 or TRBV6-3 to TRBJ2-1; 8 bases fit TRBD2. After removal of 6 bases from V and 6 bases from J, the junction contained 22 bases not matched to a gene. Per germline, CDR1 MNHEY and CDR2 SVGEGT. The CDR3 contains 19 residues. The DNA for the CDR3 is TGTGCCAGCAGCCGTGGAAAGGTCGGGAGGGCCTCCCCCCGCAATGAGCAGTTCTTC. Translating gives CASSRGKVGRASPRNEQFF.

V is TRBV14 and J is TRBJ2-2; 12 positions match TRBD2. The CDR3 is made up of 16 amino acids. The germline CDR1 and CDR2 sequences are SGHDN and FVKESK. J gave up 4 bases and V 9 bases, and 9 bases lay outside the gene matches. In nucleotides, the CDR3 is TGTGCCAGTACCGCGGGACTAGCGGGCAGCACCGGGGAGCTGTTTTTT. Encoded protein: CASTAGLAGSTGELFF. Complete variable domain (other parts from reference TRBV14 and TRBJ2-2): EAGVTQFPSHSVIEKGQTVTLRCDPISGHDNLYWYRRVMGKEIKFLLHFVKESKQDESGMPNNRFLAERTGGTYSTLKVQPAELEDSGVYFCASTAGLAGSTGELFFGEGSRLTVL.

This clonotype was observed a single time. The chain combines TRBV7-2 with TRBJ1-6; TRBD1 might be the D (6 bases). Trimming stripped 1 base from V and 0 bases from J, with 13 bases between. Germline CDR1 is SGHTA and CDR2 is FQGNSA. The CDR3 has 18 amino acids. The CDR3: CASSLEGARGSYNSPLHF. CDR3 nucleotides: TGTGCCAGCAGCTTAGAGGGCGCCAGGGGCTCCTATAATTCACCCCTCCACTTT.

The CDR3 nucleotides are TGTGCCACCAGCAGAGAGACAGGAGGCGGCGGAGCCAAAAACATTCAGTACTTC. Its translation is CATSRETGGGGAKNIQYF. The chain uses TRBV15 and TRBJ2-4; D is possibly TRBD1 (6 bases). Germline V gene data show CDR1 as LNHNV and CDR2 as YYDKDF (reference sequence). This CDR3 spans 18 amino acids. The V end was cut by 0 bases, the J end by 0 bases, with 15 bases between.

This clonotype was picked up many times. J is TRBJ2-1 and V is TRBV14; maybe TRBD2 (6 bases). The germline CDR1 and CDR2 sequences are SGHDN and FVKESK. Trimming pared 0 bases from V and 4 bases from J, leaving 16 bases between. The CDR3 spans 17 residues. The CDR3, as DNA: TGTGCCAGCAGCCAAGATATAAGGGCGGGACCGTACAATGAGCAGTTCTTC. Encoded protein: CASSQDIRAGPYNEQFF.

The V gene is TRBV28, the J gene TRBJ2-1; no clear D. The length of the CDR3 is 11 residues. Germline V gene data show CDR1 as MDHEN and CDR2 as SYDVKM. Deletions cut 7 bases from V and 9 bases from J, with 10 bases between. The CDR3 region has the DNA TGTGCCAGCACCCAACGCCTTGAGCAGTTCTTC. Protein: CASTQRLEQFF.

This clonotype was counted ten times or more. The chain combines TRBV5-1 with TRBJ2-7, with 7 bases aligning to TRBD2. Germline CDR1 and CDR2: SGHRS and YFSETQ. CDR3 length: 16 residues. Germline trimming cut 7 bases from V and 6 bases from J; bases unmatched to any gene: 19. Here the CDR3 reads CASAGGGTAEYGEQYF. The CDR3 nucleotides are TGCGCCAGCGCGGGCGGGGGAACTGCCGAGTACGGCGAGCAGTACTTC. Complete variable domain (other parts from reference TRBV5-1 and TRBJ2-7): KAGVTQTPRYLIKTRGQQVTLSCSPISGHRSVSWYQQTPGQGLQFLFEYFSETQRNKGNFPGRFSGRQFSNSRSEMNVSTLELGDSALYLCASAGGGTAEYGEQYFGPGTRLTVT.

This clonotype has more than one count but fewer than ten. The chain links TRBV5-1 to TRBJ2-4; D is possibly TRBD1 or TRBD2 (6 bases each). V lost 0 bases, J lost 3 bases, and 13 bases lay in between. The CDR3 has 16 amino acids. Germline loops: CDR1 SGHRS, CDR2 YFSETQ. Here the CDR3 DNA reads TGCGCCAGCAGCTTGGTGGGGGGCGATTTCAAAAACATTCAGTACTTC. Translated, it gives CASSLVGGDFKNIQYF.

This clonotype has more than one count but fewer than ten. The V gene is TRBV28, the J gene TRBJ2-5; possibly TRBD2 for D (6 bases). CDR1 and CDR2 from the germline V gene are MDHEN and SYDVKM. With 4 bases removed from V and 0 bases from J, the gap between germline ends came to 6 bases. The CDR3 has 13 amino acids. The CDR3 loop is CASSWGDQETQYF. In DNA, the CDR3 is TGTGCCAGCAGTTGGGGGGACCAAGAGACCCAGTACTTC.